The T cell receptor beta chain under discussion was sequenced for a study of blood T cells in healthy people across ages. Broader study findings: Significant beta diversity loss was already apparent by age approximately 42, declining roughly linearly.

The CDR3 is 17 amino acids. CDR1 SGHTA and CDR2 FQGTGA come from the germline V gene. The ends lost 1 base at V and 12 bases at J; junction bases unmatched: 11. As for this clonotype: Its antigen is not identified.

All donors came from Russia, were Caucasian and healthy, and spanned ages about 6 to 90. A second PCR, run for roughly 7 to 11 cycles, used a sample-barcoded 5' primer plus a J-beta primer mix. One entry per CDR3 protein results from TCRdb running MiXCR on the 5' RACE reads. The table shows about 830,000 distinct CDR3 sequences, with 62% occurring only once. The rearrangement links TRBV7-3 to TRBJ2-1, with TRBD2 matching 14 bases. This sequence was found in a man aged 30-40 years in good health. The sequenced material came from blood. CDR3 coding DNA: TGTGCCAGCAGCTTAAGAGTAATGGGGACTAGCGGGGGCGGGCAGTTCTTC. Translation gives CASSLRVMGTSGGGQFF.